The 29 T cell receptor beta chains listed next were all sequenced from one sample in a study of human T cells and chemical hapten exposure. The time point was: patch test 1, 2 weeks after DPC sensitization. The sample's treatment: therapeutic diphenylcyclopropenone sensitization with weekly scalp DPC. TCRdb re-derived calls from the RACE reads in MiXCR, one entry per CDR3 protein. The sample shows around 99,000 distinct CDR3 sequences, 9.5% to 15% of them seen only once. The sample consisted of whole blood, taken in connection with sensitization to the hapten diphenylcyclopropenone (DPC). These receptors all stem from a woman aged 40 to 50 with alopecia areata. Some clones in this sample may be carry-over from other donors' samples.

The chain is built from TRBV29-1 and TRBJ2-1, with 7 bases identical to TRBD1. CDR1 is SQVTM, CDR2 ANQGSEA, per germline. V shed 3 bases, J shed 6 bases, and the junction held 5 bases outside the gene matches. CDR3 length: 13 amino acids. As DNA, the CDR3 is TGCAGCGTTGATTGGGGACAGTCCAATGAGCAGTTCTTC. Amino acids: CSVDWGQSNEQFF.

The chain employs TRBV6-2 or TRBV6-3 and TRBJ2-1; 12 bases are shared with TRBD2. Germline V CDR1 and CDR2: MNHEY, SVGEGT. With 5 bases clipped from V and 10 bases from J, the junction kept 9 bases outside the gene matches. This CDR3 region has 15 residues. The CDR3 coding sequence is TGTGCCAGCAGTAGAAGACTAGCGGGAGCAGGCGAGCAGTTCTTC. It yields the protein CASSRRLAGAGEQFF.

V gene TRBV3-1 combines with J gene TRBJ2-2; TRBD2 matches at 10 bases. The CDR3 covers 15 residues. Trimming cost V 7 bases and J 1 base; bases outside gene matches: 3. Germline loops: CDR1 LGHDT, CDR2 YNNKEL (reference sequence). In nucleotides, the CDR3 is TGTGCCAGCAAAAGGACTAGCGGGAACACCGGGGAGCTGTTTTTT. This gives the protein CASKRTSGNTGELFF. Combining the CDR3 with reference TRBV3-1 and TRBJ2-2 gives the whole variable domain DTAVSQTPKYLVTQMGNDKSIKCEQNLGHDTMYWYKQDSKKFLKIMFSYNNKELIINETVPNRFSPKSPDKAHLNLHINSLELGDSAVYFCASKRTSGNTGELFFGEGSRLTVL.

The table lists this clonotype with a few counts. The chain joins TRBV9 to TRBJ2-1; the D gene is possibly TRBD1 (5 bases). The V end was cut by 0 bases, the J end by 9 bases, with 13 bases between. The CDR3 contains 14 residues. Germline CDR1 and CDR2: SGDLS and YYNGEE. This CDR3 is CASSVDPSDTEQFF. In DNA, the CDR3 is TGTGCCAGCAGCGTAGATCCGTCGGACACTGAGCAGTTCTTC.

This clonotype has a handful of counts. This sequence joins TRBV5-5 and TRBJ2-1; 8 bases align to TRBD2. V shed 2 bases, J shed 6 bases, and the junction held 4 bases outside the gene matches. The CDR3 length is 14 residues. Germline-derived CDR1 and CDR2 are SGHKS and YYEKEE (reference sequence). CDR3 residues: CASSLSGRANEQFF. The DNA for the CDR3 is TGTGCCAGCAGCTTATCCGGGAGGGCCAATGAGCAGTTCTTC.

V and J are TRBV12-3 or TRBV12-4 and TRBJ1-2; D gene unclear. The V end lost 4 bases, the J end lost 3 bases, and 6 bases lay between the germline ends. The CDR3 length is 12 residues. CDR3 protein: CASSSTDYGYTF. Here the CDR3 DNA reads TGTGCCAGCAGTTCCACGGACTATGGCTACACCTTC.

This rearrangement joins TRBV29-1 to TRBJ2-1; TRBD1 aligns across 12 bases. Germline V CDR1 and CDR2: SQVTM, ANQGSEA. Unmatched junction bases numbered 4, after V lost 7 bases and J lost 9 bases. The CDR3 runs to 12 residues. Here the CDR3 DNA reads TGCAGCGCTGGGACAGGGGGCATTGAGCAGTTCTTC. Encoded protein: CSAGTGGIEQFF.

V usage is TRBV6-1 and J usage is TRBJ2-7, with D uncertain. CDR3 size: 13 residues. The V end was cut by 3 bases, the J end by 2 bases, with 8 bases between. Looked up from germline, CDR1 is MNHNS and CDR2 is SASEGT. CDR3 region: CASSDPGPYEQYF. CDR3 bases: TGTGCCAGCAGTGATCCAGGTCCCTACGAGCAGTACTTC.

This clonotype was picked up many times. The CDR3 region is CASSEALGGSYEQYF. CDR3 sequence (DNA): TGTGCCAGCAGTGAAGCGCTTGGGGGCTCCTACGAGCAGTACTTC. The rearrangement links TRBV6-1 to TRBJ2-7; possibly TRBD1 or TRBD2 for D (5 bases each). CDR3 length: 15 amino acids. Germline V gene lookup returns CDR1 MNHNS and CDR2 SASEGT. The V end was cut by 0 bases, the J end by 0 bases, with 9 bases between.

DNA for the CDR3: TGTGCCAGCAGTTGGACTTCTCCAGCGGATTCACCCCTCCACTTT. Translation: CASSWTSPADSPLHF. This chain uses TRBV6-5 with TRBJ1-6; D gene ambiguous. Germline-derived CDR1 and CDR2 are MNHEY and SVGAGI. The V gene lost 4 bases and the J gene lost 8 bases, with 15 bases spanning the gap. This CDR3 is 15 amino acids long.

This clonotype was counted only a few times. The rearrangement uses TRBV29-1 and TRBJ2-5; D possibly uses TRBD1 or TRBD2 (5 bases each). Trimming removed 6 bases at V and 4 bases at J, with 18 bases between. Looked up from germline, CDR1 is SQVTM and CDR2 is ANQGSEA. CDR3 length equals 14 residues. CDR3 sequence: CSVAPGRRGETQYF. The CDR3 region has the DNA TGCAGCGTGGCACCGGGACGAAGAGGAGAGACCCAGTACTTC.

The rearrangement joins TRBV4-2 to TRBJ2-7; D is perhaps TRBD1 (5 bases). Germline V lookup: CDR1 LGHNA, CDR2 YNFKEQ. Trimming took off 0 bases at V and 3 bases at J, with 18 bases between the two ends. The CDR3 extends over 17 amino acids. The CDR3 spells CASSQDSGARPLYEQYF. For the CDR3, the DNA is TGTGCCAGCAGCCAAGATAGTGGGGCCCGGCCCCTCTACGAGCAGTACTTC.

The chain carries TRBV7-8 and TRBJ2-7, with TRBD2 matching over 11 bases. Trimming cost V 1 base and J 4 bases; bases outside gene matches: 9. This CDR3 spans 17 amino acids. Germline lookup yields CDR1 SGHVS and CDR2 FQNEAQ. The CDR3 loop is CASSLVPSGLAVYEQYF. CDR3 nucleotide sequence: TGTGCCAGCAGCTTAGTGCCTTCGGGACTAGCGGTTTACGAGCAGTACTTC.

This clonotype was observed a few times. The genes are TRBV11-3 and TRBJ2-2; the D call may be TRBD1 or TRBD2 (5 bases each). Between the trimmed V and J ends, which lost 3 bases and 5 bases, there was a span of 10 bases. Germline lookup yields CDR1 SGHNT and CDR2 YENEEA. This CDR3 is built from 14 residues. The CDR3 DNA reads as TGTGCCAGCAGCTTTGAGGGGCGAACCGGGGAGCTGTTTTTT. This codes for CASSFEGRTGELFF.

The chain couples TRBV29-1 to TRBJ2-7; 7 positions agree with TRBD2. The CDR3 is 11 residues long. CDR1 is SQVTM, CDR2 ANQGSEA, per germline. Unmatched junction bases numbered 0, after V lost 4 bases and J lost 3 bases. The CDR3 is CSVGEGYEQYF. For the CDR3, the DNA is TGCAGCGTTGGGGAGGGCTACGAGCAGTACTTC.

This clonotype was counted between two and nine times. The rearrangement joins TRBV28 to TRBJ2-3; TRBD1 matches at 12 bases. This CDR3 has 15 amino acids. CDR1 is MDHEN and CDR2 is SYDVKM in the germline V gene. V dropped 6 bases and J dropped 1; count of bases not matched to a gene: 2. CDR3 loop: CASRGQGAGTDTQYF. The CDR3 DNA reads as TGTGCCAGCAGGGGACAGGGGGCGGGCACAGATACGCAGTATTTT.

In its sample, this clonotype was seen a few times. The V call is TRBV20-1, the J call TRBJ2-7, with D perhaps given as TRBD1 or TRBD2 (6 bases each). The ends were cut back, 6 bases at V and 4 bases at J, with 10 bases in the middle. CDR3 length: 11 amino acids. The V gene's germline CDR1 is DFQATT and CDR2 SNEGSKA (reference sequence). Here the CDR3 reads CSAEGGYEQYF. CDR3 sequence (DNA): TGCAGTGCCGAAGGGGGGTACGAGCAGTACTTC.

Only a few counts were recorded for this clonotype. The chain recombines TRBV3-1 with TRBJ1-6; 10 bases match TRBD1. The CDR3 has 16 residues. The V gene's germline CDR1 is LGHDT and CDR2 YNNKEL (reference sequence). V lost 1 base and J lost 10; bases outside the gene matches: 7. CDR3 in DNA: TGTGCCAGCAGCCAAGTATCGGGACAGGGGAGGTCACCCCTCCACTTT. This sequence encodes CASSQVSGQGRSPLHF.

The chain links TRBV12-3 or TRBV12-4 to TRBJ1-2, with D possibly being TRBD1 (5 bases). Trimming shortened V by 7 bases and J by 6 bases, and 21 bases separated the two germline ends. The CDR3 consists of 15 residues. CDR3 sequence (DNA): TGTGCCAGCATCACTCCCAGGGAGATGAAGAATGGCTACACCTTC. It translates to CASITPREMKNGYTF.

The rearrangement uses TRBV7-9 and TRBJ1-1; tentatively, D is TRBD1 (5 bases). The germline V gene encodes CDR1 SEHNR and CDR2 FQNEAQ (reference sequence). The ends were cut back, 3 bases at V and 3 bases at J, with 23 bases in the middle. This CDR3 is built from 18 residues. The CDR3 spells CASSFSHGQTLGDTEAFF. CDR3 nucleotide sequence: TGTGCCAGCAGCTTTTCACATGGGCAGACCCTGGGGGACACTGAAGCTTTCTTT.

Turning to this clonotype: The germline gene is not matched at one end of the junction; a read error may be the cause. This chain uses TRBV7-2 with TRBJ2-3, with TRBD2 matching over 11 bases. Germline-derived CDR1 and CDR2 are SGHTA and FQGNSA. The CDR3 totals 11 residues. The CDR3 is CASSQGLAEDF. The CDR3 coding sequence is TGTGCCAGCAGCCAGGGACTAGCGGAGGATTTT. Variable domain in full (rest from reference TRBV7-2 and TRBJ2-3): GAGVSQSPSNKVTEKGKDVELRCDPISGHTALYWYRQSLGQGLEFLIYFQGNSAPDKSGLPSDRFSAERTGGSVSTLTIQRTQQEDSAVYLCASSQGLAEDFGPGTRLTVL.

This clonotype was observed a handful of times. The genes are TRBV7-8 and TRBJ2-3, with TRBD2 identical over 10 bases. Germline V gene sequence: CDR1 SGHVS, CDR2 FQNEAQ. The CDR3 length is 15 residues. V lost 3 bases to trimming and J lost 8 bases; unmatched junction nucleotides: 8. The CDR3: CASSFGLAAQGTQYF. For the CDR3, the DNA is TGTGCCAGCAGCTTTGGACTAGCGGCACAGGGTACGCAGTATTTT.

The sample holds a few counts of this clonotype. The chain employs TRBV29-1 and TRBJ2-7; 7 bases match TRBD1. The CDR3 is made up of 13 amino acids. After removal of 5 bases from V and 2 bases from J, the junction contained 6 bases not matched to a gene. Germline CDR1 and CDR2: SQVTM and ANQGSEA. The CDR3 loop reads CSVHRGPTYEQYF. CDR3 bases: TGCAGCGTTCACAGGGGCCCCACCTACGAGCAGTACTTC.

The V call is TRBV6-2 or TRBV6-3, the J call TRBJ2-1, with 10 bases that match TRBD2. The CDR3 totals 15 residues. The germline V gene has CDR1 MNHEY and CDR2 SVGEGT. V gave up 4 bases and J gave up 7 bases; unmatched junction bases: 7. CDR3 protein: CASSLPGLAWNEQFF. The CDR3, as DNA: TGTGCCAGCAGTTTGCCGGGACTAGCGTGGAATGAGCAGTTCTTC.

The chain carries TRBV6-1 and TRBJ2-5; 9 bases align to TRBD2. The CDR3 contains 16 residues. CDR1 and CDR2 from the germline V gene are MNHNS and SASEGT. J gave up 4 bases and V 8 bases, and 14 bases lay outside the gene matches. The CDR3 region is CASADVVAGDRETQYF. The CDR3 nucleotides read TGTGCCAGCGCCGACGTAGTAGCGGGAGACCGAGAGACCCAGTACTTC.

This clonotype has more than one count but fewer than ten. This chain uses TRBV25-1 with TRBJ2-1; 11 nucleotides line up with TRBD2. The CDR3 totals 12 residues. From germline, CDR1 is MGHDK and CDR2 SYGVNS. In nucleotides, the CDR3 is TGTGCTACTAGCGGGAGTGGAGTAGAGCAGTTCTTC. Amino acids: CATSGSGVEQFF. Full variable domain (missing parts from reference TRBV25-1 and TRBJ2-1): EADIYQTPRYLVIGTGKKITLECSQTMGHDKMYWYQQDPGMELHLIHYSYGVNSTEKGDLSSESTVSRIRTEHFPLTLESARPSHTSQYLCATSGSGVEQFFGPGTRLTVL.

The gene calls are TRBV10-3 and TRBJ1-5; D gene unclear. CDR1 and CDR2 (germline): ENHRY, SYGVKD. Between the trimmed V and J ends, which lost 0 bases and 5 bases, there was a span of 8 bases. The CDR3 is 14 residues long. CDR3: CAISESEGYQPQHF. The CDR3 bases are TGTGCCATCAGTGAGTCTGAGGGCTATCAGCCCCAGCATTTT.

The chain employs TRBV6-2 or TRBV6-3 and TRBJ2-6; 7 bases are a match to TRBD1. With 5 bases clipped from V and 0 bases from J, the junction kept 7 bases outside the gene matches. This CDR3 has 17 amino acids. CDR1 MNHEY and CDR2 SVGEGT come from the germline V gene. CDR3 DNA: TGTGCCAGCAGTCGATGGGACAGCAGCTCTGGGGCCAACGTCCTGACTTTC. Translated: CASSRWDSSSGANVLTF.

This clonotype was seen a few times. The chain employs TRBV7-2 and TRBJ2-5, with 10 bases fitting TRBD2. The CDR3 runs to 15 residues. Trimming removed 5 bases from V and 4 bases from J; junction bases left unmatched: 7. Germline lookup yields CDR1 SGHTA and CDR2 FQGNSA. The CDR3 DNA follows: TGTGCCAGCAGCCTAAGCCGGACTAGCGGAGAGACCCAGTACTTC. It translates to CASSLSRTSGETQYF. Full variable domain (remainder filled in from reference TRBV7-2 and TRBJ2-5): GAGVSQSPSNKVTEKGKDVELRCDPISGHTALYWYRQSLGQGLEFLIYFQGNSAPDKSGLPSDRFSAERTGGSVSTLTIQRTQQEDSAVYLCASSLSRTSGETQYFGPGTRLLVL.